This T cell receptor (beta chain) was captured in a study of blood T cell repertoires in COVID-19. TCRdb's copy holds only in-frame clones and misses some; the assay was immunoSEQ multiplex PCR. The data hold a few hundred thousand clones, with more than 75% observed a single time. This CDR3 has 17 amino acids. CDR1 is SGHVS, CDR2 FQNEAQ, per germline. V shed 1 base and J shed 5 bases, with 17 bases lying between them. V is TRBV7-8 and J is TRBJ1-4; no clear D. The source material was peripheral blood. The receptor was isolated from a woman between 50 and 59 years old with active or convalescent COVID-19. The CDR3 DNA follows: TGTGCCAGCAGCTTAGGCCATCAGGCCCAAGGAAATGAAAAACTGTTTTTT. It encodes CASSLGHQAQGNEKLFF. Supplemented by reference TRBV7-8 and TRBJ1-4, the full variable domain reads GAGVSQSPRYKVAKRGQDVALRCDPISGHVSLFWYQQALGQGPEFLTYFQNEAQLDKSGLPSDRFFAERPEGSVSTLKIQRTQQEDSAVYLCASSLGHQAQGNEKLFFGSGTQLSVL.